This note documents a single T cell receptor (beta chain) sequence. The CDR3 has 17 amino acids. The germline gives CDR1 SGHVS, CDR2 FQNEAQ. The V segment lost 5 bases and the J segment 9 bases; nucleotides outside the gene matches: 19. This sample was included in a study of blood T cell repertoires in COVID-19. How the authors handled the data: It was from reference gene primer amplification that nucleated cell counts were estimated. Generated by immunoSEQ multiplex PCR, the TCRdb table keeps only in-frame clones and is missing some. V and J calls and clone size are as listed in that table; D and trimming were resolved from the DNA. The table shows about 160,000 clones, with around nine tenths occurring only once.

The rearrangement joins TRBV7-8 to TRBJ2-3; 8 positions match TRBD2. The receptor comes from a woman between 65 and 79 years old with COVID-19, enrolled during active disease. Specimen: peripheral blood. The DNA for the CDR3 is TGTGCCAGCAGCAACGAGAAGGGCGGACTAGCCTTGGGGACGCAGTATTTT. Translating it yields CASSNEKGGLALGTQYF.